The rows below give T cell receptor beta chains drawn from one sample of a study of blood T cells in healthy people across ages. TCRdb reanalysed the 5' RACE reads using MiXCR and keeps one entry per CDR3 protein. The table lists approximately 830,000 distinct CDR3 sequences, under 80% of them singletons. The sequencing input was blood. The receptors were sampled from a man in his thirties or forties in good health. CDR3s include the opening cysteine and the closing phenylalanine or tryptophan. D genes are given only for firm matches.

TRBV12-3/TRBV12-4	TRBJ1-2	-	CASSLGAASVYGYTF
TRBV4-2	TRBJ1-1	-	CASSPVLENTEAFF
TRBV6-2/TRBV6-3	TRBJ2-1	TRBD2	CASTLAGAAYNEQFF
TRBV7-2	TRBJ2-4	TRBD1	CASSLLDGARGQYF
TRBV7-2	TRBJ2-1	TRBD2	CASRRTSGGVDEQFF
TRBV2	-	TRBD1	CASSEEGQGRNEQYF
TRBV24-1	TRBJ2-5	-	CATSVEGETQYF
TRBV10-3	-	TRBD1	CAISAKGQGYEQYF
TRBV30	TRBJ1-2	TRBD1	CAWSAGGGYTF
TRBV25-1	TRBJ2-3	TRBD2	CAGSPGGWTDTQYF
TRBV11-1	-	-	CASSLDRLDEQYF
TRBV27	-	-	CASSPNREFYEQYF
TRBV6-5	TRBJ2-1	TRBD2	CASTYGGGEQFF
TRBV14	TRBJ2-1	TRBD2	CASRARGGALNERFF
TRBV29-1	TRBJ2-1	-	CSVALSRGTIEQFF
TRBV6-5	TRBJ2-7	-	CASSLTVRTYEQYF
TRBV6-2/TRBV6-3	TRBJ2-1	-	CASSVGYYNEQFF
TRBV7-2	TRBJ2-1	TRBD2	CASSLLLAGGLNEQFF
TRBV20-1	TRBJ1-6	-	CSAPTGGLYNSPLHF
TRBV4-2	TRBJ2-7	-	CASSQQQGDEQYF
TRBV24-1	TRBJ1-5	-	CAAAGGQGQPQHF
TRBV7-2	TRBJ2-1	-	CASSQGAGGSFEQFF
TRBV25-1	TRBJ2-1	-	CASSLDEQFF
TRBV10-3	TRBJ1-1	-	CAISGLNTEAFF
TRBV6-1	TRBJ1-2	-	CASSEVSQRNYGYTF
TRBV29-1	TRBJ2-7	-	CSVEGVREQIYEQYF
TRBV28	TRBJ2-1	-	CASSPPREWTYNEQFF
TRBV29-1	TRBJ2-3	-	CSAAQRGTTDTQYF
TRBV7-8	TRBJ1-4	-	CASSLVPEKLFF
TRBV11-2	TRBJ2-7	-	CASSLVASAAYEQYF
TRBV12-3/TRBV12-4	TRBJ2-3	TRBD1	CASKTTGQGAVDTQYF
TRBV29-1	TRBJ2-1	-	CSVDASMAYNEQFF
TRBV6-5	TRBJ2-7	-	CASSYSTGKQYF
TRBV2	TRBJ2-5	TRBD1	CASSEGTGGSTQETQYF
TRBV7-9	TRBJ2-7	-	CASSILIGRVHEQYF
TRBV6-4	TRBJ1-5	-	CASSPQVQEYNQPQHF
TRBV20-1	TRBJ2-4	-	CSAPPTELAKNIQYF
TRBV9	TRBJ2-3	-	CASSGKNTQYF
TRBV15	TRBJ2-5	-	CATSRTGTGQETQYF
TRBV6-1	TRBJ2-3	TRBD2	CASSERRGASTDTQYF
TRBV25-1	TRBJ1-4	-	CASSESRTHEKLFF
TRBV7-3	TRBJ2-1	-	CASSWENGTLYNEQFF
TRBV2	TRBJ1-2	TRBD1	CASRGGRNYGYTF
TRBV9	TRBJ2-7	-	CASSVGGGVTYEQYF
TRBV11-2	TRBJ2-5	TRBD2	CASSLVETSGVYQETQYF
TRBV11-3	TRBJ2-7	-	CASSLGTDREQYF
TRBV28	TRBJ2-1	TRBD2	CASRPPGLANEQFF
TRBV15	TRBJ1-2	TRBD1	CATSRRTGTDGYTF
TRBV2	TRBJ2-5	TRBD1	CASTPFGTGQVETQYF
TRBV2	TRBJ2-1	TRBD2	CASRVTSGGRPHNEQFF
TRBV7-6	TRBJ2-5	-	CASSFLWTGRETQYF